The 2 T cell receptor beta chains below come from one sample, sequenced in a study of shared clonotypes between healthy human individuals. Assay used: immunoSEQ multiplex PCR; TCRdb lists only in-frame clones, some missing. The sample lists around 600,000 clones; around 95% were seen once. Terminally differentiated effector memory CD45RA+ cells were left out of the naive CD8 fraction, which was CD45RO-negative and positively selected for CCR7. Specimen: naive CD8+ T cells sorted from blood. The source of these receptors is a woman aged 25 to 45 in good health.

The chain carries TRBV28 and TRBJ2-3; 7 bases align to TRBD2. This CDR3 contains 15 residues. Per the germline V gene, CDR1 is MDHEN and CDR2 is SYDVKM. J was trimmed by 5 bases and V by 4 bases; bases with no gene match: 9. CDR3 coding DNA: TGTGCCAGCAGTTGGGCCACGGGGAGGGAAGATACGCAGTATTTT. Protein sequence: CASSWATGREDTQYF. The variable domain in full, completed from reference TRBV28 and TRBJ2-3, reads DVKVTQSSRYLVKRTGEKVFLECVQDMDHENMFWYRQDPGLGLRLIYFSYDVKMKEKGDIPEGYSVSREKKERFSLILESASTNQTSMYLCASSWATGREDTQYFGPGTRLTVL.

The chain has TRBV27 and TRBJ2-7; weak D call: TRBD2 (6 bases). Between the trimmed V and J ends, which lost 4 bases and 6 bases, there was a span of 10 bases. The CDR3 totals 12 residues. Germline V gene sequence: CDR1 MNHEY, CDR2 SMNVEV (reference sequence). The CDR3, as DNA: TGTGCCAGCAGTTCACTAGCAACCGAGCAGTACTTC. Residues: CASSSLATEQYF.